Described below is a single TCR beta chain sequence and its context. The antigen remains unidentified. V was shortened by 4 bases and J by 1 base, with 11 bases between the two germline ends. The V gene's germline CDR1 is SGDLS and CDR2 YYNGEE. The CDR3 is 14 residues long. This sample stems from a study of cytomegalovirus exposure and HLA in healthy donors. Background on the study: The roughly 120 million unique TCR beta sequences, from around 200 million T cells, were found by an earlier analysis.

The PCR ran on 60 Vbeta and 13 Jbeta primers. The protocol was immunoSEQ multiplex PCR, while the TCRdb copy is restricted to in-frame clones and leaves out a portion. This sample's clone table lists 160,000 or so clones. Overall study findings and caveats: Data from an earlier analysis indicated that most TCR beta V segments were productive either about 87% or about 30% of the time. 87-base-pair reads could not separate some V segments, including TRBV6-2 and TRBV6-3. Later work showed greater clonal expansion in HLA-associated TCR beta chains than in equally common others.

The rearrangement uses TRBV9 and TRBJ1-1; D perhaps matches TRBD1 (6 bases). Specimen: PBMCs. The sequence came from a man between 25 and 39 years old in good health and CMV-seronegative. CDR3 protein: CASSLSTGNTEAFF. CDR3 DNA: TGTGCCAGCAGCCTGTCGACAGGGAACACTGAAGCTTTCTTT.